Sequencing of this T cell receptor beta chain was carried out in a study of multiple sclerosis patients with progressive multifocal leukoencephalopathy (dated 2019 in TCRdb). Looking at the study overall: The controls were a handful of MS patients treated with natalizumab who did not develop PML and who were sampled longitudinally. Longitudinal follow-up was performed in two natalizumab-treated patients who later developed PML, from before therapy through 6 and 12 months to PML onset. The goal was to find JC virus-specific or public T-cell expansions that arose at the time of PML onset. Peripheral T and B cells were examined in MS patients who went on to develop PML (4 under natalizumab, 1 after alemtuzumab) as well as in treated patients who did not.

The time point label for this specimen denotes: before natalizumab initiation. Every listed patient had earlier received interferon beta, and every PML patient was female. Blood samples at T0 were collected prior to the first natalizumab infusion. Isolation of peripheral blood mononuclear cells was performed by Ficoll-Hypaque density gradient centrifugation. What the authors observed across the whole study: Because the cohort was small and descriptive, it remained unclear whether the findings reflect JC virus infection or general immunocompromise. In most PML patients, lower normalized Shannon entropy suggested less diverse TRB repertoires, while the natalizumab-treated controls had values close to 1. Only peripheral blood was analyzed, although cerebrospinal fluid or brain lymphocytes might be more informative for natalizumab-associated PML. At the time PML developed, no common TRBV or TRBJ gene usage or preferential TRBV-TRBJ pairings were detected. TRB clones with frequency above 0.5% were observed only in PML patients, but the clones expanded at PML onset were found to be already present before and during natalizumab therapy.

For this chain, trimming is 5 bases at the V end and 4 bases at the J end, and the number of junction bases without a gene match is 5. Reading the germline V gene gives CDR1 SGHVS and CDR2 FQNEAQ. The CDR3 numbers 14 residues from cysteine through phenylalanine. Left in the record is the CDR3 DNA by itself, 42 bases read in frame from the first base. The immunoSEQ two-step multiplex PCR at survey-level depth was used to amplify TRB CDR3 regions from genomic DNA. Synthetic inline TR CDR3 controls covering all V-J pairings were spiked into each PCR to estimate template counts and remove amplification bias. Reads went through processing to reduce amplification and sequencing bias, and quantification was done against synthetic TR CDR3 analogs. The original methods were these. In ImmunoSEQ Analyzer, raw data were processed so that out-of-frame sequences and CDR3s with stop codons were removed, with gene names following IMGT nomenclature. Normalized Shannon entropy, defined as 1 minus Pielou's evenness, served as the summary measure of repertoire diversity. Two TRB sequences were counted as identical only if the two sequences had the same V gene, J gene and CDR3. Public PML clonotypes were defined as CDR3s shared by two or more PML-onset samples but absent from earlier samples, from controls, and from public databases. CDR3 amino acid composition by position was analyzed with Skylign using the observed count method. TCRdb limited this immuneACCESS table to in-frame rearrangements with V and J called. A share of clones is missing; checked studies link under half to unresolved V genes, and the rest is unexplained. The DNA gave D and trimming, while V, J and clone size come from that table. For this sample there are about 28,000 clones; around nine tenths appear just once. The ten largest clonotypes hold over 0.95% of the sample.

For this clone: Its antigen is not yet known. Base quality data are lacking; no much larger clone is found one base away.

The sample was PBMCs. The receptor's source is a human donor with multiple sclerosis. The receptor chain draws on TRBV7-8 and TRBJ1-3, and 7 junctional nucleotides match TRBD1. The nucleotide sequence reads TGTGCCAGCAGCCCCCGGACAGGCGGAAACACCATATATTTT. It codes for CASSPRTGGNTIYF.